This T cell receptor (beta chain) was captured in a study of shared clonotypes between healthy human individuals (dated by TCRdb to the early 2020s). As for the study more broadly: A couple of women and a few men aged 18 to 49 years were included in the cohort. To estimate repertoire size and how much clonotypes are shared between individuals, the study performed deep sequencing of blood TCR repertoires from 4 to 6 healthy adults. To increase sequencing depth and limit assay-specific biases, different laboratories used diverse techniques to prepare libraries and sequence TCR repertoires. Per donor, leukapheresis produced somewhere between about 0.9 and 10 billion PBMCs.

Donors were healthy HIV-negative adults with no recently reported acute infections or vaccinations. Every donor was a Caucasian adult residing in Nashville, Tennessee, USA. For unsorted samples, roughly 90 million PBMCs were counted, and genomic DNA was extracted using the QIAamp DNA Blood Mini kit. Blood was collected by leukapheresis, and PBMCs were isolated by Ficoll-Histopaque density gradient centrifugation and then cryopreserved in liquid nitrogen vapor phase. This clone was detected only once. The clone's antigen remains unknown. Base qualities were left out, and no much larger clone turns up one base away. Study-level results and caveats: Pairwise subsampling indicated that sequencing depth was expected to affect the degree of clonotype sharing among donors. The small number of donors limited the genetic and exposure-history diversity represented. Sampling was restricted to blood, and TCR repertoires in tissue are likely to differ from TCR repertoires in blood.

Using the deep immunoSEQ assay, multiplex PCR amplified TCR CDR3 regions from genomic DNA. Extracted genomic DNA from each cell subset was spread evenly across all wells of several immunoSEQ 96-well plates, with each plate serving as a replicate. For unsorted PBMC, approximately 300 ng of genomic DNA, equivalent to 25,000 to 35,000 T cell genomes, went into each replicate PCR. Ten immunoSEQ deep assay plates were used to sequence the unsorted PBMC genomic DNA. Purified libraries were quantified with a Qubit 3.0 fluorometer, sized on a Bioanalyzer 2100, and re-quantified with the KAPA Library Quantification kit. Every immunoSEQ 96-well plate was sequenced on a separate single-read 150-cycle Illumina NextSeq 550 flow cell. Per the original workflow: Because the immunoSEQ output included only junctional sequences and no quality scores, the filtering could not be the same as the filtering used for full-length reads. Sequences were annotated with PyIR, a Python wrapper for IgBLAST v1.9, and V/J genes and CDR3 were assigned using IMGT germline references. Reads were removed for weak V/J assignments (E-value above 1e-6), missing CDR3, stop codons, out-of-frame junctions, or ambiguous translated residues. V3J clonotypes were defined by identical inferred V gene, J gene, and CDR3 amino acid sequence. Percentage overlap between repertoires was calculated by dividing the number of shared unique clonotypes by the size of the smaller repertoire. RTK rarefaction, the Chao1 estimator, and Recon v2.1 estimates of unobserved clonotypes were used to assess repertoire richness. Sourced from immuneACCESS, this table was stored by TCRdb with only in-frame sequences that have V and J called. A share of the clones is absent; for the studies checked, an unresolved V gene accounts for under half, and the remainder has no known explanation. V and J calls and clone size are as listed in that table; D and trimming were resolved from the DNA. This sample is represented by around 500,000 clones; roughly 80% of them were singletons. The top ten constitute 12% of the sample.

Sequencing input: PBMCs. The sequence derives from a woman in her 40s in good health. Some clones in this sample may be carry-over from other donors' samples.

Here the CDR3 is given as CAWHTGGADTQYF. The bases are TGTGCCTGGCACACGGGAGGAGCAGATACGCAGTATTTT. The V and J segments used are TRBV30 and TRBJ2-3; the central 7 bases match TRBD2. Trimming accounts for 5 bases at V and 4 bases at J, while the number of junction bases matched to no gene is 6. Including the terminal cysteine and phenylalanine, the CDR3 comprises 13 residues. Only the CDR3 region is kept as DNA, spanning 39 bases read in frame from base 1. Taken from the germline V gene (reference sequence), the CDR1 and CDR2 loops are GTSNPN and SVGIG.